The T cell receptor (beta chain) described here comes from a study of blood T cell repertoires in COVID-19 (dated by TCRdb to the early 2020s). For the study in its entirety: Samples covering the acute and convalescent phases of COVID-19 were provided by collaborators in the United States, Italy and Spain. The material from the prospective study consisted of cDNA or gDNA derived from T cells, B-cell-depleted T cells, or PBMCs. Subjects who had been exposed to COVID-19, were actively infected with it, or had recovered from it provided the deeply sampled blood TCRbeta repertoires that made up the dataset. The repertoires were released in a freely available public database intended as a resource for research on the immune response to SARS-CoV-2. The samples were drawn from two sources: the first 160 participants of the ongoing ImmuneRACE study, and fewer than 1,500 subjects contributed by 6 global collaborators. Sample metadata almost always included a de-identified subject ID, COVID-19 status, age in years and sex. Where available, HLA class I and class II types were obtained from metadata supplied by the sample provider rather than from assay-based typing. The paper's findings and limits, for the study overall: Clinical and demographic metadata were provided uncurated, with the amount varying by source and participant.

On this clone itself: Its antigen is not yet known. No per-base quality is available; no much larger clone lies one base away.

TCRbeta CDR3 regions were amplified from genomic DNA by means of the immunoSEQ Assay, a bias-controlled multiplex PCR. The study's own analysis went as follows. Within the assay, amplification of reference gene primers was used to estimate how many nucleated cells each sample contained. To quantify the absolute abundance of each unique TCRbeta CDR3 rearrangement, sequence reads were collapsed and filtered. For each sample, productive Simpson clonality was calculated as the square root of Simpson's diversity index over productive rearrangements. The table comes from immuneACCESS by way of TCRdb, which keeps in-frame sequences with V and J called. Part of the clones is missing from these tables; in studies checked, under half for an unresolved V gene and the rest for unknown reasons. Clonal size and the V and J genes are those of that table, whereas D and trimming came from the DNA. For this sample the table gives 80,000 to 95,000 clones, of which 75% to 90% were detected only once. The ten largest clonotypes hold 38% of the sample.

Each collaborating institution followed its own protocols to collect whole blood in K2EDTA tubes. Collaborator samples were shipped for TCRbeta analysis as frozen whole blood, isolated PBMCs, or DNA extracted from either sample type. The sequence came from a man older than 75 with acute or convalescent COVID-19. Sequencing was performed on peripheral blood.

For the CDR3, the sequence is CASSLRLQETQYF. The nucleotide sequence is given as TGTGCCAGCAGCTTACGCCTACAAGAGACCCAGTACTTC. The chain couples TRBV7-2 to TRBJ2-5; the D gene remains uncertain. The cysteine opens and the phenylalanine closes a CDR3 of 13 amino acids. Only CDR3 DNA remains: 39 bases, in frame from the first base. From a lookup of the germline V gene, CDR1 and CDR2 are SGHTA and FQGNSA. Trimming takes 2 bases from V and 2 bases from J, and the germline ends sit 6 bases apart.